Shown below are 9 T cell receptor beta chains from a single sample sequenced in a study of radiation and T cells in renal cell carcinoma. The time point: blood 2 weeks post-SBRT. The treatment is: 15 Gy SBRT to primary tumor, nephrectomy 4 weeks later. TCRdb's table, derived via immunoSEQ multiplex PCR, lists solely in-frame clones and lacks some. This sample yields roughly 130,000 clones, of which 80% to 90% are seen a single time; 1.9% belongs to the top ten. Sequenced material: blood, taken from a patient whose treatment included radiotherapy and nephrectomy. The source of these receptors is an older woman with renal cell carcinoma.

This chain uses TRBV9 with TRBJ2-3; the D call may be TRBD1 or TRBD2 (5 bases each). The germline V gene encodes CDR1 SGDLS and CDR2 YYNGEE. V lost 0 bases to trimming and J lost 4 bases, with 12 bases between them. CDR3 size: 15 residues. The CDR3 sequence: CASSVDGTHSDTQYF. CDR3 DNA: TGTGCCAGCAGCGTAGATGGGACCCATTCAGATACGCAGTATTTT.

The chain is built from TRBV5-8 and TRBJ1-1; D gene ambiguous. Germline V gene lookup returns CDR1 SGHTS and CDR2 YDEGEE. The V end was cut by 1 base, the J end by 5 bases, with 6 bases between. CDR3 length equals 12 residues. CDR3 protein: CASSLRWTEAFF. As DNA, the CDR3 is TGTGCCAGCAGCTTGAGGTGGACTGAAGCTTTCTTT.

This clone was detected only once. This chain uses TRBV19 with TRBJ2-7, with 7 bases lining up with TRBD1. CDR1 LNHDA and CDR2 SQIVND come from the germline V gene (reference sequence). The CDR3 extends over 14 amino acids. With V trimmed by 10 bases and J by 5 bases, 14 bases remained unmatched. CDR3 loop: CATTRTGPSNEQYF. CDR3 sequence (DNA): TGTGCCACTACACGGACAGGTCCTTCGAACGAGCAGTACTTC.

The gene calls are TRBV5-5 and TRBJ1-3, with D possibly matching TRBD1 (6 bases). Germline V gene sequence: CDR1 SGHKS, CDR2 YYEKEE (reference sequence). Trimming pared 6 bases from V and 0 bases from J, leaving 16 bases between. The CDR3 contains 16 residues. The CDR3 here is CASMGGAGLSGNTIYF. In nucleotides, the CDR3 is TGTGCCAGCATGGGGGGCGCTGGCCTCTCTGGAAACACCATATATTTT.

This chain uses TRBV29-1 with TRBJ2-7, with 12 bases identical to TRBD2. The CDR3 covers 16 residues. Germline CDR1 SQVTM, CDR2 ANQGSEA. J lost 2 bases, V lost 1 base, and 6 bases had no gene match. The CDR3 region has the DNA TGCAGCGTTGAAGGGACTAGCGGGGACCTTACCTACGAGCAGTACTTC. Translating gives CSVEGTSGDLTYEQYF.

Only one count was recorded for this clone. The identical CDR3 is also encoded by other nucleotide sequences in the sample. The CDR3 DNA sequence: TGCGCCAGCAGCCCGACTAGCGGGAGCTACAATGAGCAGTTCTTC. Translating it yields CASSPTSGSYNEQFF. V usage is TRBV5-1 and J usage is TRBJ2-1; 12 nucleotides agree with TRBD2. Losses at the gene ends were 4 bases for V and 3 bases for J; bases not matched to a gene: 2. The CDR3 spans 15 residues. Per germline, CDR1 SGHRS and CDR2 YFSETQ. Full variable domain (missing parts from reference TRBV5-1 and TRBJ2-1): KAGVTQTPRYLIKTRGQQVTLSCSPISGHRSVSWYQQTPGQGLQFLFEYFSETQRNKGNFPGRFSGRQFSNSRSEMNVSTLELGDSALYLCASSPTSGSYNEQFFGPGTRLTVL.

The genes are TRBV2 and TRBJ1-4; no definite D call. The V end lost 7 bases, the J end lost 4 bases, and 13 bases lay between the germline ends. The CDR3 length is 14 residues. Per the germline V gene, CDR1 is SNHLY and CDR2 is FYNNEI. The DNA for the CDR3 is TGTGCCAGCACCCCCGGGAGACTTAATGAAAAACTGTTTTTT. It codes for CASTPGRLNEKLFF.

V and J are TRBV7-9 and TRBJ1-1; D gene uncertain. CDR3 length equals 14 residues. Between the trimmed V and J ends, which lost 4 bases and 1 base, there was a span of 10 bases. Looked up from germline, CDR1 is SEHNR and CDR2 is FQNEAQ (reference sequence). The CDR3 loop is CASSSPDRNTEAFF. For the CDR3, the DNA is TGTGCCAGCAGCTCCCCCGACCGGAACACTGAAGCTTTCTTT.

The rearrangement joins TRBV9 to TRBJ1-2; TRBD1 matches at 7 bases. This CDR3 contains 15 residues. The V and J ends lost 3 bases and 4 bases, in that order; junction bases with no gene match: 9. Germline assignment: CDR1 SGDLS and CDR2 YYNGEE. For the CDR3, the DNA is TGTGCCAGCAGCGCTGACAGGGCCTTCTCCTATGGCTACACCTTC. Protein: CASSADRAFSYGYTF.